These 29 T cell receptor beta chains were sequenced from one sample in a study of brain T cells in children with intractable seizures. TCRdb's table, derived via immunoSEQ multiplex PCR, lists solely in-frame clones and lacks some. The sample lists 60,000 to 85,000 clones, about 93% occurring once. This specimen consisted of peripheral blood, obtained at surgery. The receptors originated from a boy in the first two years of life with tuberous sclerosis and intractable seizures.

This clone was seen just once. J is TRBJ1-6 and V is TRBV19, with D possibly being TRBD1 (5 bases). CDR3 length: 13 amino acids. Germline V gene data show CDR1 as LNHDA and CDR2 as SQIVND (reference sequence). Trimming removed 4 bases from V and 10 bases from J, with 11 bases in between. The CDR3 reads CASSTGSKSPLHF. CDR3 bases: TGTGCCAGTAGTACAGGGAGCAAATCACCCCTCCACTTT.

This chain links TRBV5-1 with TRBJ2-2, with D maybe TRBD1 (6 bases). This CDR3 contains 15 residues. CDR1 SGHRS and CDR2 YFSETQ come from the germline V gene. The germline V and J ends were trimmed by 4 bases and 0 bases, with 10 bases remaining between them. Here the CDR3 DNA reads TGCGCCAGCAGCCCGGGACACGCGAACACCGGGGAGCTGTTTTTT. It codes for CASSPGHANTGELFF.

This chain's CDR3 is CASSLLGDEQFF. The CDR3 DNA sequence: TGTGCCAGCAGCCTGTTGGGCGATGAGCAGTTCTTC. This chain joins TRBV7-3 and TRBJ2-1; no clear D. Germline loops: CDR1 SGHTA, CDR2 FQGTGA. Trimming cost V 5 bases and J 8 bases, with 10 bases left between them. The CDR3 is 12 residues long.

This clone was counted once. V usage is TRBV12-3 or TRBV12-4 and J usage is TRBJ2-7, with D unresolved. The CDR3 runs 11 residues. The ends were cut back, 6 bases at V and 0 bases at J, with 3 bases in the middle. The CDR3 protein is CASSYSYEQYF. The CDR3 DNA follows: TGTGCCAGCAGCTACTCCTACGAGCAGTACTTC.

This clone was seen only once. The CDR3 spells CASSPDRGTHEQYF. The CDR3 nucleotides are TGCGCCAGCAGCCCGGACAGGGGGACGCACGAGCAGTACTTC. This chain uses TRBV5-1 with TRBJ2-7; 10 positions agree with TRBD1. The CDR3 has 14 residues. Trimming took 4 bases from V and 5 from J; bases not matched to a gene: 6. Per germline, CDR1 SGHRS and CDR2 YFSETQ.

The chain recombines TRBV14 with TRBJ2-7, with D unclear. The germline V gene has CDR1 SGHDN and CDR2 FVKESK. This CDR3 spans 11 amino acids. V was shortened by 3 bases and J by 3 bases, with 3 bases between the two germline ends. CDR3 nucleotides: TGTGCCAGCAGCCACCACTACGAGCAGTACTTC. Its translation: CASSHHYEQYF.

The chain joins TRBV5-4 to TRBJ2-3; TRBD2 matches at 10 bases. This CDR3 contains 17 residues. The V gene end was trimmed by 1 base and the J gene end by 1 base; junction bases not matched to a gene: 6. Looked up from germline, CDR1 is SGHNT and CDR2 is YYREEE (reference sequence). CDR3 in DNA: TGTGCCAGCAGCTTGTCCCAGCGGGGGGGCCGCACAGATACGCAGTATTTT. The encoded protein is CASSLSQRGGRTDTQYF.

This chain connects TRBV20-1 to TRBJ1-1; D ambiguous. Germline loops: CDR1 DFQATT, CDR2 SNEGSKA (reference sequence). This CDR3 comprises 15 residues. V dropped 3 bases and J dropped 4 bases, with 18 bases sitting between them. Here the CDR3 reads CSASGLGLSGTEAFF. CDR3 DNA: TGCAGTGCTAGTGGCCTCGGACTAAGCGGCACTGAAGCTTTCTTT.

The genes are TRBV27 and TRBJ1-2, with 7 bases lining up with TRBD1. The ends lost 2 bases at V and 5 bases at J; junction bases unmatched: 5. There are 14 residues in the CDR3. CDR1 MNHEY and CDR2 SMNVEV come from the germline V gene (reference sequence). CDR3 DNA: TGTGCCAGCAGTTTACGGGGACAGCTGTATGGCTACACCTTC. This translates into CASSLRGQLYGYTF.

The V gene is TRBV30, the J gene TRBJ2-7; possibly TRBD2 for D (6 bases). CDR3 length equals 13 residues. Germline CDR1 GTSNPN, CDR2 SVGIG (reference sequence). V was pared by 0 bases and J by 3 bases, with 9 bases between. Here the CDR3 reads CAWSVGRDYEQYF. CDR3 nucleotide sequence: TGTGCCTGGAGTGTAGGGCGGGACTACGAGCAGTACTTC.

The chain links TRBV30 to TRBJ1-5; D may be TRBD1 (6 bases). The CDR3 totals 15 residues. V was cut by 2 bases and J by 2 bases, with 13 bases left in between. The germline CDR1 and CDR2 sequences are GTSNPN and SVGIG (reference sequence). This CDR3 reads CAWSPLGGGNQPQHF. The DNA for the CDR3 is TGTGCCTGGAGTCCACTAGGGGGAGGCAATCAGCCCCAGCATTTT.

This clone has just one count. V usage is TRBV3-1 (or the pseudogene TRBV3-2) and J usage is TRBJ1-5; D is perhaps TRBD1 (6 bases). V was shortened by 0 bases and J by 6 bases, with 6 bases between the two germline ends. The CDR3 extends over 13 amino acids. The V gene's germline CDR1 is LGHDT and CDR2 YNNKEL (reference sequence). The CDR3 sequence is CASSQEGAQPQHF. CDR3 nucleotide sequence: TGTGCCAGCAGCCAAGAGGGGGCTCAGCCCCAGCATTTT.

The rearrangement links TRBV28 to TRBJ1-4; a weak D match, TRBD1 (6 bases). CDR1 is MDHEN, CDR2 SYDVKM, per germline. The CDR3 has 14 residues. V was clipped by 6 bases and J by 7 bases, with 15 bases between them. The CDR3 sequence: CASRPGGLGEKLFF. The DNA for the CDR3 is TGTGCCAGCAGGCCGGGGGGGCTGGGTGAAAAACTGTTTTTT.

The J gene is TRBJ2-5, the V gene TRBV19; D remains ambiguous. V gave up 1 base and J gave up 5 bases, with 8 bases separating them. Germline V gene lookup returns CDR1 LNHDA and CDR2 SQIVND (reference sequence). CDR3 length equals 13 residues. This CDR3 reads CASSIVLSETQYF. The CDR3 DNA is TGTGCCAGTAGTATAGTATTGTCGGAGACCCAGTACTTC.

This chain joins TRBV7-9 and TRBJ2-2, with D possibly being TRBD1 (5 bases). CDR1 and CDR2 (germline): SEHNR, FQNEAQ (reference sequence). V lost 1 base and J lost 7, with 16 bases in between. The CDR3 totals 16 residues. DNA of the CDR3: TGTGCCAGCAGCTTAGATTACACAGAGGACAACGGGGAGCTGTTTTTT. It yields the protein CASSLDYTEDNGELFF.

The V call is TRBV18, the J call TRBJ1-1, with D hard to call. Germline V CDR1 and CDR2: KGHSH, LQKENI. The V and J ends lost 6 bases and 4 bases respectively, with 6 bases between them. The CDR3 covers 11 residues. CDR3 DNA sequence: TGTGCCAGCTCCCACGGCACTGAAGCTTTCTTT. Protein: CASSHGTEAFF.

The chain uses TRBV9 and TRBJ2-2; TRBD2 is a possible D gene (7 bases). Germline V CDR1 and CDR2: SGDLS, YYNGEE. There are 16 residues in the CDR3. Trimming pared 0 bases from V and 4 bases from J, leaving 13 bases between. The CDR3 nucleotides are TGTGCCAGCAGCGTAGGCTTGGGAGGGGGCACCGGGGAGCTGTTTTTT. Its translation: CASSVGLGGGTGELFF.

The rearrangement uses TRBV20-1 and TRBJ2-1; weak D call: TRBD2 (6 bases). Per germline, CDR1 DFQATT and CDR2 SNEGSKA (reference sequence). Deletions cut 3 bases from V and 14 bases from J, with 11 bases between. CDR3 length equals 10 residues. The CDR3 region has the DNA TGCAGTGCTAGTTGGGGGGTTGAGTTCTTC. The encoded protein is CSASWGVEFF.

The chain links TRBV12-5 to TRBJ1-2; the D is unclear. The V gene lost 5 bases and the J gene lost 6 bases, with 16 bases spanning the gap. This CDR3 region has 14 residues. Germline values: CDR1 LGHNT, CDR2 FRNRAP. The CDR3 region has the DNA TGTGCTAGTGGTCTGGGCCCATGGGTGGATGGCTACACCTTC. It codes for CASGLGPWVDGYTF.

The CDR3 is CAGRAGDGTDTQYF. The DNA for the CDR3 is TGTGCCGGTAGAGCGGGAGACGGCACAGATACGCAGTATTTT. This sequence joins TRBV28 and TRBJ2-3; 8 bases match TRBD2. The CDR3 has 14 amino acids. Trimming took 11 bases from V and 1 from J; bases not matched to a gene: 8. CDR1 and CDR2 from the germline V gene are MDHEN and SYDVKM.

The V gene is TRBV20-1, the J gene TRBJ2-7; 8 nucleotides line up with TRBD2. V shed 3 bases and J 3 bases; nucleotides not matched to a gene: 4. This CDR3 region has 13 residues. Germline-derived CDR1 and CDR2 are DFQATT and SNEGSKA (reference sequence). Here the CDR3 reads CSASLAGYYEQYF. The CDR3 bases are TGCAGTGCTAGTCTAGCGGGCTACTACGAGCAGTACTTC.

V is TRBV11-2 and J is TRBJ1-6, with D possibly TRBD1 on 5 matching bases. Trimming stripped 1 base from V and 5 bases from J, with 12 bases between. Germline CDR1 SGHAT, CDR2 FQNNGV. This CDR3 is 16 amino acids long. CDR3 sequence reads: CASSLGFKGDNSPLHF. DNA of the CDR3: TGTGCCAGCAGCTTAGGCTTCAAAGGGGATAATTCACCCCTCCACTTT.

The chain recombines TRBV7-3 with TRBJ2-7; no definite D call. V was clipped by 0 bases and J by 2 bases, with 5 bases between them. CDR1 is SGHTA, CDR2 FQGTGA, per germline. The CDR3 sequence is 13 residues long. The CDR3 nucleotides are TGTGCCAGCAGCTTAACGCGTGCCTACGAGCAGTACTTC. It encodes CASSLTRAYEQYF.

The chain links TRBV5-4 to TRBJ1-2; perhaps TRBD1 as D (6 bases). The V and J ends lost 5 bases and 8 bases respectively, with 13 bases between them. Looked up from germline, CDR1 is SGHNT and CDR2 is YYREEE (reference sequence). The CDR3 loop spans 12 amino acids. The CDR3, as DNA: TGTGCCAGCAGACATGACAGGTTCGGCTACACCTTC. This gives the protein CASRHDRFGYTF. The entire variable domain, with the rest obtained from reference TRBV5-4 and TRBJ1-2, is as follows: ETGVTQSPTHLIKTRGQQVTLRCSSQSGHNTVSWYQQALGQGPQFIFQYYREEENGRGNFPPRFSGLQFPNYSSELNVNALELDDSALYLCASRHDRFGYTFGSGTRLTVV.

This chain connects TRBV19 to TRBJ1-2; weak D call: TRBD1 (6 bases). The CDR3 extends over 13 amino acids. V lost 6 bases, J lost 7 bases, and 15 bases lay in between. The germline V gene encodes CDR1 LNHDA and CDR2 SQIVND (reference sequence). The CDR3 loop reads CASSNYREGGYTF. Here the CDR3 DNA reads TGTGCCAGTAGCAACTACAGGGAAGGTGGCTACACCTTC.

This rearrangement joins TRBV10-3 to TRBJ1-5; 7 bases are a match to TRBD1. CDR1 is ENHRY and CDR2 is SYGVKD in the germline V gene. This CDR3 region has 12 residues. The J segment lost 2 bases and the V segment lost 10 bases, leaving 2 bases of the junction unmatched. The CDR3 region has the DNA TGTGCCAATGGACAGGGCAATCAGCCCCAGCATTTT. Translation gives CANGQGNQPQHF.

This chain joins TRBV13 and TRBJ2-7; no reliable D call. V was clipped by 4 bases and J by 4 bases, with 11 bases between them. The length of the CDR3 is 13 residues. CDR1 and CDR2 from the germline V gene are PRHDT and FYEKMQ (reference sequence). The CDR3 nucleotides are TGTGCCAGCAGCTCGACCGATAGATACGAGCAGTACTTC. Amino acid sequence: CASSSTDRYEQYF.

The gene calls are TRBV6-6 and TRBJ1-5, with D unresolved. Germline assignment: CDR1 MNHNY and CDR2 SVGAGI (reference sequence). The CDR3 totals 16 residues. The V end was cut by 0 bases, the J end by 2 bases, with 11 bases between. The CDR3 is CASSYSISVGNQPQHF. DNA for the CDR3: TGTGCCAGCAGTTACTCGATTTCAGTTGGCAATCAGCCCCAGCATTTT.

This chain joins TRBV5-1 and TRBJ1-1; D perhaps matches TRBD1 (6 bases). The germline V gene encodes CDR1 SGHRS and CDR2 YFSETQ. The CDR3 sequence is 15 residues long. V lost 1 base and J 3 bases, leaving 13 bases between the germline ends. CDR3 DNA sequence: TGCGCCAGCAGCTTGTACGGAGGGGGGGACACTGAAGCTTTCTTT. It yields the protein CASSLYGGGDTEAFF.